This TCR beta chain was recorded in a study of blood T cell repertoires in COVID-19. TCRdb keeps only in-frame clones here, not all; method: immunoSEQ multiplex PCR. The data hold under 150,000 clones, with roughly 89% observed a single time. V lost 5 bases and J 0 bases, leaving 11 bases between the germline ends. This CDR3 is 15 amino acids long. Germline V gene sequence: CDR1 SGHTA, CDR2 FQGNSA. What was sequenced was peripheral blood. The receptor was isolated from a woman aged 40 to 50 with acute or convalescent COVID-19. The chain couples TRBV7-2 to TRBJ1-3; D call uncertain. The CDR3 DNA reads TGTGCCAGCAGCCCCGGGAGGTCCTCTGGAAACACCATATATTTT. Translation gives CASSPGRSSGNTIYF.